This T cell receptor (beta chain) was identified during a study of T cell repertoires in cytomegalovirus infection (dated by TCRdb to the late 2010s). In the study overall: Recently identified HLA-C-restricted CMV epitopes, whose presentation resists viral immunomodulation, were targeted by peptide stimulations together with well-studied HLA-B-restricted epitopes. Donor HLA type was relevant to the analysis, because carriage of CMV infection together with the matching HLA type was indicated by public TCR beta signatures.

Overall study outcomes, separate from this receptor: The ex vivo response was dominated by HLA-C-restricted CMV-specific TCR beta clonotypes, which also provided the single most frequent clonotype in two of eight donors. Cumulative frequency of public TCR beta family members discriminated carriers of CMV infection plus the relevant HLA type in this cohort and an independent 352-donor cohort.

Sequencing instrument: Illumina HiSeq 1500. TCRdb passed the public sequencing reads through fastp at Q25 and MiXCR, retaining productive beta sequences. Each entry is one CDR3 protein sequence, shown with its most common DNA and genes. Present in this sample are about 500,000 distinct CDR3 sequences, roughly 34% of which were seen just once. The top ten constitute 15% to 20% of the sample. The sample's treatment or condition label, decoded: in vitro stimulation with specific CMV peptide epitopes to enrich CMV-specific T cells. Reading the germline V gene gives CDR1 ENHRY and CDR2 SYGVKD. Reading from cysteine to phenylalanine, the CDR3 counts 16 amino acids. Only the CDR3 portion is preserved as DNA: 48 bases, with reading frame beginning at the first base. The junction shows trimming of 6 bases on V and 4 bases on J, and the gene matches do not reach 9 bases of it. Comments on this clonotype: Which antigen it targets is not known. Qualities for individual bases were not recorded, and no much larger clone is one base off.

This clonotype was obtained from a human donor in good health (CMV status not recorded). Some clones in this sample may be carry-over from other donors' samples. The material was cultured PBMCs, obtained from culture after CMV antigen stimulation. The V and J genes are TRBV10-3 and TRBJ2-1, and 10 bases in between align with TRBD2. The CDR3 is CAIRRTSGAGYNEQFF. The DNA sequence is given as TGTGCCATCAGACGGACTAGCGGAGCCGGGTACAATGAGCAGTTCTTC.